The clone carrying this TCR beta chain is a singleton in its sample. Its antigen is still unknown. This entry is derived from a study of OX40 agonist ivuxolimab in advanced cancers. Overall study context: Enrolled patients in dose escalation had cancers that were hepatocellular carcinoma, melanoma, renal cell or head and neck cancer.

The study, taken as a whole, reports: At 0.1 to 3.0 mg/kg, clonal expansion of CD4+ and CD8+ blood T cells had occurred by week 6.

Autoimmune disease history or systemic immunosuppression barred patients. Generated by immunoSEQ multiplex PCR, the TCRdb table keeps only in-frame clones and is missing some. The table has around 41,000 clones, approximately 90% seen once; the top ten hold roughly an eighth. The CDR3 is 15 amino acids. CDR1 SGHTA and CDR2 FQGNSA come from the germline V gene. With 5 bases clipped from V and 4 bases from J, the junction kept 7 bases outside the gene matches. The J gene is TRBJ1-3, the V gene TRBV7-2; TRBD1 aligns across 8 bases. Sample: CD4+ or CD8+ T cells sorted from blood, taken in a trial of the OX40 agonist ivuxolimab. The receptor comes from an adult with an advanced solid tumor such as melanoma, head and neck, liver or kidney cancer. CDR3 sequence (DNA): TGTGCCAGCAGCCCCGGCAGGGGGCGAGGAAACACCATATATTTT. It translates to CASSPGRGRGNTIYF.